A single sample is the source of the 2 T cell receptor beta chains below, sequenced in a study of blood T cell repertoires in COVID-19. Here immunoSEQ multiplex PCR was the method, and the copy in TCRdb shows in-frame clones only, minus some. The sample consists of over 50,000 clones, roughly 84% of them appearing once. The sample comprised peripheral blood. These receptors originate from a man aged 50 to 59 with acute or convalescent COVID-19.

This clone has a single count. The CDR3 sequence is CASSGRSTGGYEQYF. CDR3 coding DNA: TGCGCCAGCAGCGGGAGGTCGACGGGTGGGTACGAGCAGTACTTC. The chain links TRBV5-1 to TRBJ2-7, with TRBD2 as a possible D gene (6 bases). Per the germline V gene, CDR1 is SGHRS and CDR2 is YFSETQ. V lost 4 bases, J lost 4 bases, and 18 bases lay in between. CDR3 length: 15 amino acids.

The V and J genes are TRBV6-5 and TRBJ2-2; D not resolved. The CDR3 has 13 residues. V was shortened by 8 bases and J by 3 bases, with 10 bases between the two germline ends. Looked up from germline, CDR1 is MNHEY and CDR2 is SVGAGI. This CDR3 is CASGLRYTGELFF. CDR3 DNA: TGTGCCAGCGGTCTGAGGTACACCGGGGAGCTGTTTTTT.